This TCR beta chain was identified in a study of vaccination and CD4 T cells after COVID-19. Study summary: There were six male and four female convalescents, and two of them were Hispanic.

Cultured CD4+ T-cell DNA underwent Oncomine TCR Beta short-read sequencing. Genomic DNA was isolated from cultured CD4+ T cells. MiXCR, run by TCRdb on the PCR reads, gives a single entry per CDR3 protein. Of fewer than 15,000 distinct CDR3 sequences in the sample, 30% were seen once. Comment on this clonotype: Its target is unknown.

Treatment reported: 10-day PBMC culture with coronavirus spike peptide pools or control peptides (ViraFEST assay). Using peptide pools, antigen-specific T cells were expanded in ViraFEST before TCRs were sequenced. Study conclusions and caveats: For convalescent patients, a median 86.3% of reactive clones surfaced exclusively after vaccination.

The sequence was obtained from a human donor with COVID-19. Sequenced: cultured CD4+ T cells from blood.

CDR3 DNA sequence: TGTGCCAGCAGCCAAGATATTCCTAGAGGTAGCACAGATACGCAGTATTTT. It encodes CASSQDIPRGSTDTQYF. This rearrangement joins TRBV14 to TRBJ2-3; D uncertain. Per germline, CDR1 SGHDN and CDR2 FVKESK. V was shortened by 0 bases and J by 0 bases, with 13 bases between the two germline ends. The CDR3 covers 17 residues.